In this sample, the clone carrying this T cell receptor beta chain turned up many times. Antigen unknown. This specimen belongs to a study of regulatory T cells in long-lasting Graves disease. Findings and limits, study-wide: Patients with persistent disease shared fewer than 3,500 public clonotypes, outpacing the approximately 920 shared by new patients. Favoring TRBV28, TRBJ1-2 and TRBJ2-5 was a feature seen in persistent disease.

In building TCR beta libraries, iRepertoire HTBI primers were used together with Arm-PCR of CDR3 regions. TCRdb recomputed calls from the multiplex PCR reads with MiXCR, one row per CDR3 protein. The sample yields under 500,000 distinct CDR3 sequences, under 25% seen once. The time point here: persistent/refractory GD, antithyroid drugs over 5 years with positive TRAb. Researchers made the TCR library from RNA that was extracted from PBMCs. Graves' disease diagnosis followed American Thyroid Association guidelines. Germline V gene lookup returns CDR1 MDHEN and CDR2 SYDVKM. The CDR3 is 13 residues long. Trimming removed 5 bases at V and 7 bases at J, with 14 bases between.

This TCR derives from a female donor with Graves disease. The chain uses TRBV28 and TRBJ1-1; no definite D call. Sequences were derived from peripheral blood mononuclear cells (PBMCs), sampled when the disease was refractory, from a patient treated with antithyroid drugs. The CDR3 coding sequence is TGTGCCAGCAGTCTTACTGTTGGTAGTGAAGCTTTCTTT. It is translated as CASSLTVGSEAFF.